This TCR beta chain was sequenced during a study of T-cell reconstitution after alpha-beta-depleted transplantation in children (dated by TCRdb to between 2015 and 2016). Describing the broader study: Using TCR repertoire profiling, the study followed T-cell immune reconstitution in a quantitative way in children after TCRalphabeta/CD19-depleted allogeneic hematopoietic cell transplantation.

Library method: PCR. Sequencing was performed on an Illumina HiSeq 2500. TCR library preparation used molecular barcoding, with unique molecular identifiers applied to normalize quantification of the TCRbeta repertoire. The public sequencing data were trimmed at Q25 with fastp and processed into clonotypes with MiXCR by TCRdb, which kept only in-frame beta chains. Rows with a matching CDR3 protein are joined into one entry that keeps the most common DNA and genes. Recorded for this sample are about 200,000 distinct CDR3 sequences; about 6% of them occurred a single time. 4.5% to 5.5% of the sample comes from the top ten. Overall results and qualifications from the work: The high TCRbeta diversity at day 60 in some patients was ascribed to recipient T cells and intrathymic progenitors that had survived conditioning. The apparently early alphabetaT-cell count recovery about two months after transplant was reportedly dependent on only several hundred rapidly expanded clones derived from non-depleted graft cells. The frequencies of hyperexpanded clones fell over the following months, and after one year, T-cell counts and TCRbeta diversity were mostly attributed to newly produced T cells.

Including the terminal cysteine and phenylalanine, the CDR3 comprises 16 residues. Just the 48-base CDR3 DNA is kept, in frame starting at base 1. Here V drops 5 bases and J drops 1 base, and the junction holds 9 bases not matched to any gene. Per the germline V gene (reference sequence), DFQATT is the CDR1 and SNEGSKA is the CDR2. This clonotype was found many times. It has no known antigen specificity. No quality values exist for individual bases; no much larger clone is one base distant. In light of the paper, this sample's treatment or condition label describes: allogeneic hematopoietic cell transplantation with graft depleted of TCRalphabeta T cells and CD19 B cells. The transplant recipients were children given TCRalphabeta/CD19-depleted allogeneic hematopoietic cell grafts.

The source material was PBMCs, sampled before TCRalphabeta/CD19-depleted stem cell transplant. This clonotype was obtained from a girl less than two years old with combined immunodeficiency, due to receive a stem cell transplant. The V gene is TRBV20-1 and the J gene is TRBJ2-1, with TRBD2 matching 9 junction bases. The nucleotide sequence is TGCAGTGCTCCTTTTAGCGGGGGTCGTTCCTACAATGAGCAGTTCTTC. Protein translation: CSAPFSGGRSYNEQFF.